This T cell receptor beta chain is drawn from a study of PD-L1 blockade in urothelial cancer. About the research overall: When blood samples were assessed, the median T cell count was about 140,000.

Time point indicated: pretreatment peripheral blood. Per germline, CDR1 MDHEN and CDR2 SYDVKM. After removal of 9 bases from V and 7 bases from J, the junction contained 14 bases not matched to a gene. This CDR3 comprises 14 residues. The assay was immunoSEQ multiplex PCR, and TCRdb's table has in-frame clones only and misses some. The table lists fewer than 95,000 clones, roughly 84% of them singletons. This specimen consisted of PBMCs, obtained around atezolizumab (anti-PD-L1) treatment. The receptor comes from a man between 60 and 75 years old with urothelial cancer. The chain has TRBV28 and TRBJ1-1; 7 bases fit TRBD1. This CDR3 reads CASQPTGRYYEAFF. The CDR3 nucleotides are TGTGCCAGTCAACCGACAGGGCGATACTATGAAGCTTTCTTT.